This paragraph covers one T cell receptor (beta chain) sequence. Per the original data handling: Estimates of nucleated cell counts were drawn from the amplification of reference gene primers. Clones were read by immunoSEQ multiplex PCR, and TCRdb kept only the in-frame ones, dropping some. The V and J calls and clone size are taken from that table; D and trimming were inferred from the DNA. Altogether 210,000 or so clones are present, roughly 80% being singletons, with the ten largest covering more than 9%. Germline V gives CDR1 SGHNT, CDR2 YENEEA. J gave up 5 bases and V 5 bases, and 13 bases lay outside the gene matches. CDR3 length: 16 residues. This entry comes from a study of blood T cell repertoires in COVID-19.

The source of this sequence is a woman of 80 years or more with acute or convalescent COVID-19. J is TRBJ2-5 and V is TRBV11-3; 8 nucleotides match TRBD2. Material for sequencing was peripheral blood. Here the CDR3 DNA reads TGTGCCAGCAGCCCGGGGGGGGTTGGATTCAGGGAGACCCAGTACTTC. Translating gives CASSPGGVGFRETQYF.